What follows is one T cell receptor beta chain and its context. MiXCR was run by TCRdb on the RT-PCR reads, yielding one entry per CDR3 protein. This table holds hundreds of thousands of distinct CDR3 sequences, over 12% found once. The germline gives CDR1 MNHEY, CDR2 SVGAGI. Losses at the gene ends were 9 bases for V and 3 bases for J; bases not matched to a gene: 10. The CDR3 loop spans 16 amino acids. The TCR sequence derives from a female donor in good health, serving as a healthy control. The genes are TRBV6-5 and TRBJ2-7, with 14 bases lining up with TRBD2. The sample comprised memory CD4+ T cells from blood. CDR3 bases: TGTGCCAGTTCTATCGGACTAGCGGGGGGAGACTACGAGCAGTACTTC. Translating it yields CASSIGLAGGDYEQYF.